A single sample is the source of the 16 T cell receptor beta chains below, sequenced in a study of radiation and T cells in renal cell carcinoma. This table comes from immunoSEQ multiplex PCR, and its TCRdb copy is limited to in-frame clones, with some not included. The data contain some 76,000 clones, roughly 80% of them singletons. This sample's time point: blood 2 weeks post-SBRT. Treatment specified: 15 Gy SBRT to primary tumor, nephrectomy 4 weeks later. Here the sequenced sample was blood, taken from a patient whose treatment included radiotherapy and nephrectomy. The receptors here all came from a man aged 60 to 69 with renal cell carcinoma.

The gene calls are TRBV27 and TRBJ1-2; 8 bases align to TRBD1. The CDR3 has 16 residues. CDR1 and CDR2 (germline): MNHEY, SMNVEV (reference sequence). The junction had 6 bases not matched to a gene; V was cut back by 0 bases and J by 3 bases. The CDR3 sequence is CASSLSQGQADYGYTF. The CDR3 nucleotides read TGTGCCAGCAGTTTATCCCAGGGACAGGCCGACTATGGCTACACCTTC.

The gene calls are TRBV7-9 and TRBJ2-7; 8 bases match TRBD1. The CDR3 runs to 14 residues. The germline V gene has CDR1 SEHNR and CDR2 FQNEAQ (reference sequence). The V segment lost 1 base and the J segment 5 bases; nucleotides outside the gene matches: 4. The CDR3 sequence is CASSLVTGVNEQYF. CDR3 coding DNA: TGTGCCAGCAGCTTAGTGACAGGGGTGAACGAGCAGTACTTC.

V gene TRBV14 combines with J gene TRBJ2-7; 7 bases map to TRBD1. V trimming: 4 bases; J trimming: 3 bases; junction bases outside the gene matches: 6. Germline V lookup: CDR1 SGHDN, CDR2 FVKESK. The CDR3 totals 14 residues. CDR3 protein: CASSLRDRGYEQYF. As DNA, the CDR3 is TGTGCCAGCAGCCTCCGGGACAGAGGCTACGAGCAGTACTTC.

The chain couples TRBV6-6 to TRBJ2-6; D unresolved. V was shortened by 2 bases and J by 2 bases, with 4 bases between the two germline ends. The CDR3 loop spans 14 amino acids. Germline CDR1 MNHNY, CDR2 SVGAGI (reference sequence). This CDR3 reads CASSYDPGANVLTF. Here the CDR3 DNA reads TGTGCCAGCAGTTACGATCCTGGGGCCAACGTCCTGACTTTC.

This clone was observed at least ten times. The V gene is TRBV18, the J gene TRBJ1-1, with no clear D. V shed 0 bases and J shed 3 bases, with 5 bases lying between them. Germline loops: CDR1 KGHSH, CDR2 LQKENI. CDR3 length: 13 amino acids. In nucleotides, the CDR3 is TGTGCCAGCTCACCACCTCCCGACACTGAAGCTTTCTTT. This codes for CASSPPPDTEAFF.

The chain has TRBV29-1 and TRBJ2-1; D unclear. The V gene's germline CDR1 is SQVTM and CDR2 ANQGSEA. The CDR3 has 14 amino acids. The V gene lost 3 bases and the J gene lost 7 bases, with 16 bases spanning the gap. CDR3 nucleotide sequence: TGCAGCGTTGATTTTAACTCTCCAGTAAATGAGCAGTTCTTC. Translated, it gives CSVDFNSPVNEQFF.

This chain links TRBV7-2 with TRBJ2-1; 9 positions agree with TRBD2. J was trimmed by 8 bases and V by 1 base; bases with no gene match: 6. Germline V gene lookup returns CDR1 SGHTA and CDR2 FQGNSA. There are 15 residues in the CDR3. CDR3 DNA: TGTGCCAGCAGCTTAGGACCCCGACTAGCGGATGAGCAGTTCTTC. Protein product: CASSLGPRLADEQFF.

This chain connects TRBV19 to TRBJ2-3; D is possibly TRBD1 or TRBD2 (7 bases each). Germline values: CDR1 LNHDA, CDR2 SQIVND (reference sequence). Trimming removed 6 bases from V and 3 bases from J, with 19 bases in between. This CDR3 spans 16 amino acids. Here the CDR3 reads CASRMGGGADTDTQYF. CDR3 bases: TGTGCCAGTAGGATGGGAGGGGGCGCAGATACAGATACGCAGTATTTT.

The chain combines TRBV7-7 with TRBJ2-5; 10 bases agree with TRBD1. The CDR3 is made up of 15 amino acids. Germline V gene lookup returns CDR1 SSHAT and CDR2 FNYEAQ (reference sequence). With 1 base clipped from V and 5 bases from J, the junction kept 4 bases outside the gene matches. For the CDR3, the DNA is TGTGCCAGCAGCTTAGGGGGACAGGGGACGGAGACCCAGTACTTC. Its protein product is CASSLGGQGTETQYF.

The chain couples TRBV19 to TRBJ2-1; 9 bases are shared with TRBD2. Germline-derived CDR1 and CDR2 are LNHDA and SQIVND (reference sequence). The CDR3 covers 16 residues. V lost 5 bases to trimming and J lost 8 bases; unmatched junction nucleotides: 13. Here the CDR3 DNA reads TGTGCCAGTAGTGGGATATTAGCGGGAGTAGGTGATGAGCAGTTCTTC. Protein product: CASSGILAGVGDEQFF.

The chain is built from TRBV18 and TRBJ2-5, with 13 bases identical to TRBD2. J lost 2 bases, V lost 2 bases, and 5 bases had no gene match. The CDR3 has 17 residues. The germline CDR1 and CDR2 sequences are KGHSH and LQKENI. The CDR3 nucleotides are TGTGCCAGCTCACCAGCTAGGACTAGCGGGAGACAAGAGACCCAGTACTTC. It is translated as CASSPARTSGRQETQYF.

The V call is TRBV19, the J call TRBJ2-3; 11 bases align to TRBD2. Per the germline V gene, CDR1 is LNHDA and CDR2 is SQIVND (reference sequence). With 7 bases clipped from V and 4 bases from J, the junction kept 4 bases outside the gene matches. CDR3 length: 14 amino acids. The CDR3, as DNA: TGTGCCAGTACCCATAGCGGGAGGGCAGATACGCAGTATTTT. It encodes CASTHSGRADTQYF.

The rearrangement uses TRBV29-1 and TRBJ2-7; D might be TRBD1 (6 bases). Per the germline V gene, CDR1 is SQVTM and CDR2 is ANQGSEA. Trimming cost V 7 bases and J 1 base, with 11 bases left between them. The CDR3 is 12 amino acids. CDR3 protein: CSARTASYEQYF. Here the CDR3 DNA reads TGCAGCGCCAGGACAGCTTCCTACGAGCAGTACTTC.

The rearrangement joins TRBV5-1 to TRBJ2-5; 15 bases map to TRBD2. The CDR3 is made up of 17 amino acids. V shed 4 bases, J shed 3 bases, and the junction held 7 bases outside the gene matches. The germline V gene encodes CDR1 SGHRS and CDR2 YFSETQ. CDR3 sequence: CASSPWTSGRAEETQYF. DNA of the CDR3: TGCGCCAGCAGCCCCTGGACTAGCGGGAGGGCGGAAGAGACCCAGTACTTC. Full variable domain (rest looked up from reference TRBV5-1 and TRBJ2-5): KAGVTQTPRYLIKTRGQQVTLSCSPISGHRSVSWYQQTPGQGLQFLFEYFSETQRNKGNFPGRFSGRQFSNSRSEMNVSTLELGDSALYLCASSPWTSGRAEETQYFGPGTRLLVL.

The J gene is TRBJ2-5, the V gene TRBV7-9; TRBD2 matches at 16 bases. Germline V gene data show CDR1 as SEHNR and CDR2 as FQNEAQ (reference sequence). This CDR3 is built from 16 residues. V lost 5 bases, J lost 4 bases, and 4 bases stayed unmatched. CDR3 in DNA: TGTGCCAGCAGCGGGGGGACTAGCGGGAGGGCAGAGACCCAGTACTTC. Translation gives CASSGGTSGRAETQYF.

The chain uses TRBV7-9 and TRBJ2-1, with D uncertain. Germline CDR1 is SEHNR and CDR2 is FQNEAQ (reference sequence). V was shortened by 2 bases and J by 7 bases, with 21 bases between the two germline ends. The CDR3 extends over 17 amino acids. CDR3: CASSLFGLGNPENEQFF. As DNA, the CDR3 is TGTGCCAGCAGCTTATTTGGGCTGGGCAACCCTGAGAATGAGCAGTTCTTC.